Listed below are T cell receptor beta chains from one sample, sequenced in a study of radiotherapy plus CTLA-4 blockade in lung cancer. TCRdb's copy holds only in-frame clones and misses some; the assay was immunoSEQ multiplex PCR. The table records about 90,000 clones, around 86% of them present only once. Sequenced material: peripheral blood, taken from a patient treated with radiotherapy plus ipilimumab. The receptor set was obtained from a human donor with non-small cell lung cancer that progressed on radiotherapy plus ipilimumab. The CDR3 runs from the conserved cysteine through the conserved F or W. D genes are given only for firm matches. Expanded clones are given a class, and other clones once, few, many or no size at all.

>TRBJ2-5|TRBV6-6|-|-
TGTGCCAGCCTAGGGATGGAGACCCAGTACTTC
CASLGMETQYF
>TRBJ2-7|TRBV5-1|-|TRBD2
TGCGCCAGCAGCTCCGAGCGGGACCCCTCCTACGAGCAGTACTTC
CASSSERDPSYEQYF
>TRBJ2-5|TRBV5-4|-|TRBD2
TGTGCCAGCAGCCCAGGACTAGCGGGAGGGGTTTGGGAGACCCAGTACTTC
CASSPGLAGGVWETQYF
>TRBJ2-2|TRBV29-1|-|-
TGCAGCGTTGGCCGGACAGCCAACACCGGGGAGCTGTTTTTT
CSVGRTANTGELFF
>TRBJ1-5|TRBV19|-|-
TGTGCCAGTACCAAAAAGAACAGCAATCAGCCCCAGCATTTT
CASTKKNSNQPQHF
>TRBJ1-2|TRBV6-1|-|TRBD1
TGTGCCAGCACCCAAGGGAGGGGGCATGGCTACACCTTC
CASTQGRGHGYTF
>TRBJ1-4|TRBV18|-|-
TGTGCCAGCTCACCACGCAGGGGAAATGAAAAACTGTTTTTT
CASSPRRGNEKLFF
>TRBJ2-1|TRBV18|-|TRBD2
TGTGCCAGCTCACCACAGCGGGAGGCTGAGCAGTTCTTC
CASSPQREAEQFF
>TRBJ1-5|TRBV4-2|-|TRBD1
TGTGCCAGCAGCCCAGGGACAGGGGCTTTTACACTCCGTAATAGCAATCAGCCCCAGCATTTT
CASSPGTGAFTLRNSNQPQHF
>TRBJ2-7|TRBV7-6|once|TRBD1
TGTGCCAGCAGCCCCACAGGGGGCGAGGACGAGCAGTACTTC
CASSPTGGEDEQYF
>TRBJ2-2|TRBV7-9|-|-
TGTGCCAGCAGCTTTCCGAAGAACGCGGACACCGGGGAGCTGTTTTTT
CASSFPKNADTGELFF